This T cell receptor beta chain is from a study of T cells expressing NK-cell markers. The CDR3 has 13 residues. CDR1 PRHDT and CDR2 FYEKMQ come from the germline V gene (reference sequence). TCRdb re-called the 5' RACE reads; every CDR3 protein appears as one record, without DNA. This sample's clone table lists about 380,000 distinct CDR3 sequences. The J gene is TRBJ1-3, the V gene TRBV13. The receptor's source is a man between 18 and 69 years old in good health. Sequencing input: blood T cells: a sorted CD56 or NKG2C T cell subset, CD4+ or CD8+ T cells, or bulk PBMC T cells (not recorded which). The CDR3 spells CASSLGRGNTIYF.